This paragraph covers one T cell receptor beta chain sequence. Its antigen is not identified. These data belong to a study of OX40 agonist ivuxolimab in advanced cancers. Looking at the study overall: The dose-escalation cohort was approximately 84% male, with a mean age of about 56 years, ranging about 23 to 80.

Samples of blood were obtained at baseline, on cycle 4 day 1, and on cycle 7 day 1. Findings and caveats of the study: Among T cells, CD8+ cells averaged more expanded clones than CD4+ cells.

This CDR3 contains 14 residues. From germline, CDR1 is SGHRS and CDR2 YFSETQ. The V segment lost 2 bases and the J segment 5 bases; nucleotides outside the gene matches: 6. Data came from immunoSEQ multiplex PCR; TCRdb stores just in-frame clones and leaves some out. The sample contains 80,000 or so clones, under 90% of which appear only once. The sequence was obtained from an adult with an advanced solid tumor such as melanoma, head and neck, liver or kidney cancer. The sample here was CD4+ or CD8+ T cells sorted from blood, taken in a trial of the OX40 agonist ivuxolimab. The chain couples TRBV5-1 to TRBJ2-7; 8 bases agree with TRBD2. CDR3 coding DNA: TGCGCCAGCAGCTTTAGACTAGCGTCAAACGAGCAGTACTTC. Protein sequence: CASSFRLASNEQYF.